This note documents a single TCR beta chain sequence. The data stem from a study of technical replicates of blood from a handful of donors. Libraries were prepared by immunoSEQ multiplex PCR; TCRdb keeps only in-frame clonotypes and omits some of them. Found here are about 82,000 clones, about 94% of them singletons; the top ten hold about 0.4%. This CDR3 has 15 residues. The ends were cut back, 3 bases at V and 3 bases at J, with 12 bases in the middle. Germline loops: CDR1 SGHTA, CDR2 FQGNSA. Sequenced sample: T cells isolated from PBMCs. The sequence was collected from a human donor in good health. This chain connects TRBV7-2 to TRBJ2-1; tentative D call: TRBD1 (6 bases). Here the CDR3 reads CASSLNRAVYNEQFF. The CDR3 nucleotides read TGTGCCAGCAGCTTGAACAGGGCCGTCTACAATGAGCAGTTCTTC. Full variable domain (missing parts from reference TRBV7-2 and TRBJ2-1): GAGVSQSPSNKVTEKGKDVELRCDPISGHTALYWYRQSLGQGLEFLIYFQGNSAPDKSGLPSDRFSAERTGGSVSTLTIQRTQQEDSAVYLCASSLNRAVYNEQFFGPGTRLTVL.